These 29 T cell receptor beta chains were sequenced from one sample in a study of T cell changes during pregnancy in multiple sclerosis. This table comes from immunoSEQ multiplex PCR, and its TCRdb copy is limited to in-frame clones, with some not included. There are 25,000 to 35,000 clones in the sample; around 90% occur only once, and approximately 0.43% lies in the top ten. Material: CD4+ T cells from peripheral blood mononuclear cells, obtained in the second trimester of pregnancy. Receptors originate from a female donor in good health, enrolled as a control in a pregnancy study.

This chain uses TRBV18 with TRBJ2-7; D call uncertain. Between the trimmed V and J ends, which lost 2 bases and 0 bases, there was a span of 11 bases. This CDR3 is built from 15 residues. CDR1 and CDR2 (germline): KGHSH, LQKENI. The CDR3 DNA reads as TGTGCCAGCTCACCAGGCTCCGGCGGCTCCTACGAGCAGTACTTC. Protein sequence: CASSPGSGGSYEQYF.

The J gene is TRBJ1-1, the V gene TRBV9; 8 bases match TRBD1. CDR3 length equals 12 residues. Germline values: CDR1 SGDLS, CDR2 YYNGEE. Trimming took 2 bases from V and 7 from J; bases not matched to a gene: 1. The CDR3 loop reads CASSVGQGEAFF. The CDR3, as DNA: TGTGCCAGCAGCGTCGGACAGGGTGAAGCTTTCTTT.

The CDR3 sequence: CASRGVSGVTEAFF. CDR3 sequence (DNA): TGTGCCAGCAGGGGAGTTTCGGGGGTGACTGAAGCTTTCTTT. V gene TRBV2 combines with J gene TRBJ1-1; weak D call: TRBD1 (5 bases). The V end lost 6 bases, the J end lost 5 bases, and 16 bases lay between the germline ends. CDR3 length: 14 amino acids. Germline V lookup: CDR1 SNHLY, CDR2 FYNNEI.

V usage is TRBV29-1 and J usage is TRBJ1-1; tentative D call: TRBD1 (5 bases). The CDR3 has 13 residues. The V and J ends lost 2 bases and 2 bases respectively, with 9 bases between them. Germline V gene data show CDR1 as SQVTM and CDR2 as ANQGSEA. CDR3 region: CSVETGSNTEAFF. The CDR3 DNA is TGCAGCGTTGAAACAGGATCAAACACTGAAGCTTTCTTT.

The CDR3 DNA reads as TGCGCCAGCAGCTTGATGACAGCTAACTATGGCTACACCTTC. Amino acids: CASSLMTANYGYTF. The chain joins TRBV5-1 to TRBJ1-2, with D possibly TRBD1 on 5 matching bases. Germline V gene sequence: CDR1 SGHRS, CDR2 YFSETQ. The CDR3 extends over 14 amino acids. The germline V and J ends were trimmed by 1 base and 0 bases, with 7 bases remaining between them.

The V and J genes are TRBV11-3 and TRBJ1-1; 7 nucleotides line up with TRBD1. The CDR3 is 14 residues long. V lost 5 bases, J lost 4 bases, and 7 bases stayed unmatched. From germline, CDR1 is SGHNT and CDR2 YENEEA. CDR3: CASSPGQAVTEAFF. Written as DNA, the CDR3 is TGTGCCAGCAGCCCCGGACAGGCCGTCACTGAAGCTTTCTTT.

The chain couples TRBV4-1 to TRBJ2-7; 12 bases align to TRBD2. The CDR3 is 16 amino acids. The V gene end was trimmed by 0 bases and the J gene end by 3 bases; junction bases not matched to a gene: 3. Per germline, CDR1 MGHRA and CDR2 YSYEKL. The CDR3 nucleotides read TGCGCCAGCAGCCAAGAACCTAGCGGGGGGGTCTACGAGCAGTACTTC. It yields the protein CASSQEPSGGVYEQYF.

This clone turned up a few times. An end of the junction differs from the germline gene, which may be a read error. This chain links TRBV7-7 with TRBJ2-7; 7 positions agree with TRBD1. The V gene's germline CDR1 is SSHAT and CDR2 FNYEAQ (reference sequence). The CDR3 loop spans 12 amino acids. The chain's CDR3 is CASSRQGGEQYF. DNA of the CDR3: TGTGCTAGCAGTCGACAGGGTGGCGAGCAGTACTTC.

The chain employs TRBV6-1 and TRBJ1-6; no clear D gene. From germline, CDR1 is MNHNS and CDR2 SASEGT. The CDR3 extends over 12 amino acids. The V and J ends lost 4 bases and 10 bases respectively, with 8 bases between them. CDR3 residues: CASSVGKSPLHF. The CDR3 DNA reads as TGTGCCAGCAGTGTCGGGAAATCACCCCTCCACTTT.

This chain links TRBV18 with TRBJ2-7, with no clear D. This CDR3 contains 12 residues. Per the germline V gene, CDR1 is KGHSH and CDR2 is LQKENI. The V and J ends lost 0 bases and 7 bases respectively, with 7 bases between them. The CDR3 DNA follows: TGTGCCAGCTCACCACCCAATCGGGAGCAGTACTTC. Translating it yields CASSPPNREQYF.

The rearrangement links TRBV9 to TRBJ2-7, with 9 bases fitting TRBD1. The CDR3 covers 18 residues. CDR1 and CDR2 (germline): SGDLS, YYNGEE. Germline trimming cut 6 bases from V and 0 bases from J; bases unmatched to any gene: 16. The CDR3 reads CASNPGTGSLTSSYEQYF. CDR3 bases: TGTGCCAGCAATCCGGGGACAGGGTCCTTAACTAGCTCCTACGAGCAGTACTTC.

This clone was detected only once. The chain has TRBV4-1 and TRBJ1-3; no clear D. Germline V gene data show CDR1 as MGHRA and CDR2 as YSYEKL. The CDR3 totals 13 residues. Deletions cut 0 bases from V and 5 bases from J, with 5 bases between. The CDR3 DNA is TGCGCCAGCAGCCAAGACGAGAGAAACACCATATATTTT. Translating gives CASSQDERNTIYF.

V and J are TRBV7-6 and TRBJ1-2, with D possibly being TRBD1 (6 bases). The germline gives CDR1 SGHVS, CDR2 FNYEAQ. Trimming removed 1 base from V and 8 bases from J, with 20 bases in between. The CDR3 loop spans 16 amino acids. CDR3 region: CASSLEGRGGARGYTF. As DNA, the CDR3 is TGTGCCAGCAGCTTAGAAGGTCGGGGGGGGGCTCGAGGCTACACCTTC.

This chain connects TRBV27 to TRBJ2-7; 9 nucleotides align to TRBD2. With 8 bases clipped from V and 6 bases from J, the junction kept 11 bases outside the gene matches. The CDR3 extends over 14 amino acids. CDR1 is MNHEY and CDR2 is SMNVEV in the germline V gene (reference sequence). The CDR3 bases are TGTGCCAGCCGTTATAGCGGGAGTTCTAGCGAGCAGTACTTC. It encodes CASRYSGSSSEQYF.

V usage is TRBV6-5 and J usage is TRBJ1-2, with a possible D match to TRBD1 (5 bases). The germline gives CDR1 MNHEY, CDR2 SVGAGI. Trimming left V 2 bases short and J 8 bases short, with 12 bases between. The CDR3 totals 13 residues. CDR3 nucleotide sequence: TGTGCCAGCAGTTACGGGGCCCGCGGAGGCTACACCTTC. Translating it yields CASSYGARGGYTF.

This clone was found once. The chain employs TRBV10-3 and TRBJ2-3, with a weak D call TRBD2 (5 bases). CDR1 is ENHRY and CDR2 is SYGVKD in the germline V gene. With 4 bases removed from V and 0 bases from J, the gap between germline ends came to 8 bases. The CDR3 has 14 residues. CDR3: CAISGGSSTDTQYF. The CDR3 coding sequence is TGTGCCATCAGTGGAGGGTCTAGCACAGATACGCAGTATTTT.

The J gene is TRBJ1-6, the V gene TRBV5-6, with 7 bases lining up with TRBD1. The CDR3 consists of 16 residues. Germline lookup yields CDR1 SGHDT and CDR2 YYEEEE. The junction had 9 bases not matched to a gene; V was cut back by 0 bases and J by 9 bases. CDR3 sequence (DNA): TGTGCCAGCAGCTTGGAGAGAGGGGGCAGTGGTTCACCCCTCCACTTT. Translation gives CASSLERGGSGSPLHF. Combining the CDR3 with reference TRBV5-6 and TRBJ1-6 gives the whole variable domain DAGVTQSPTHLIKTRGQQVTLRCSPKSGHDTVSWYQQALGQGPQFIFQYYEEEERQRGNFPDRFSGHQFPNYSSELNVNALLLGDSALYLCASSLERGGSGSPLHFGNGTRLTVT.

The gene calls are TRBV14 and TRBJ2-1; weak D call: TRBD2 (6 bases). Per germline, CDR1 SGHDN and CDR2 FVKESK. This CDR3 has 15 amino acids. V lost 1 base and J lost 6, with 13 bases in between. CDR3 nucleotide sequence: TGTGCCAGCAGCCAAGTAGAACTAGCCGGCAATGAGCAGTTCTTC. It encodes CASSQVELAGNEQFF.

The V and J genes are TRBV6-6 and TRBJ1-1; possibly TRBD1 for D (6 bases). The V end lost 4 bases, the J end lost 8 bases, and 14 bases lay between the germline ends. Germline CDR1 and CDR2: MNHNY and SVGAGI (reference sequence). This CDR3 is 13 amino acids long. Here the CDR3 reads CASSWGEGGEAFF. The CDR3 coding sequence is TGTGCCAGCAGTTGGGGGGAGGGGGGGGAAGCTTTCTTT.

J is TRBJ1-4 and V is TRBV7-2; no clear D gene. Germline assignment: CDR1 SGHTA and CDR2 FQGNSA. Trimming took 5 bases from V and 7 from J, leaving 17 bases between them. This CDR3 is 15 amino acids long. The CDR3 loop is CASSTSPGGGEKLFF. The CDR3 coding sequence is TGTGCCAGCAGCACATCTCCCGGCGGTGGTGAAAAACTGTTTTTT. Supplemented by reference TRBV7-2 and TRBJ1-4, the full variable domain reads GAGVSQSPSNKVTEKGKDVELRCDPISGHTALYWYRQSLGQGLEFLIYFQGNSAPDKSGLPSDRFSAERTGGSVSTLTIQRTQQEDSAVYLCASSTSPGGGEKLFFGSGTQLSVL.

This clone is medium-sized (0.01 to 0.1%). The rearrangement joins TRBV28 to TRBJ2-7; 9 bases line up with TRBD2. The CDR3 totals 14 residues. In germline, CDR1 is MDHEN, CDR2 SYDVKM. V lost 2 bases and J lost 7; bases outside the gene matches: 6. The CDR3 region has the DNA TGTGCCAGCAGTTTACTAGCGGGATCAAGGGAGCAGTACTTC. Protein: CASSLLAGSREQYF.

This clone is a singleton in its sample. The chain uses TRBV18 and TRBJ2-5; 8 bases are shared with TRBD2. Germline CDR1 is KGHSH and CDR2 is LQKENI. The CDR3 runs to 14 residues. J gave up 3 bases and V 0 bases, and 0 bases lay outside the gene matches. CDR3 region: CASSPPRGEETQYF. CDR3 nucleotide sequence: TGTGCCAGCTCACCACCGCGGGGGGAAGAGACCCAGTACTTC.

The genes are TRBV5-1 and TRBJ1-3; D gene uncertain. Per germline, CDR1 SGHRS and CDR2 YFSETQ. The CDR3 runs 16 residues. Trimming took off 4 bases at V and 0 bases at J, with 14 bases between the two ends. CDR3 region: CASSPGSGLSGNTIYF. The CDR3 bases are TGCGCCAGCAGCCCGGGTTCCGGACTCTCTGGAAACACCATATATTTT. Complete variable domain (other parts from reference TRBV5-1 and TRBJ1-3): KAGVTQTPRYLIKTRGQQVTLSCSPISGHRSVSWYQQTPGQGLQFLFEYFSETQRNKGNFPGRFSGRQFSNSRSEMNVSTLELGDSALYLCASSPGSGLSGNTIYFGEGSWLTVV.

The V and J genes are TRBV27 and TRBJ1-2; 9 positions match TRBD1. This CDR3 spans 15 amino acids. Per germline, CDR1 MNHEY and CDR2 SMNVEV (reference sequence). J lost 5 bases, V lost 6 bases, and 10 bases had no gene match. The CDR3 sequence: CASRPAGTGTYGYTF. CDR3 nucleotide sequence: TGTGCCAGCAGGCCAGCCGGGACAGGGACGTATGGCTACACCTTC.

J is TRBJ2-1 and V is TRBV7-2; 8 nucleotides line up with TRBD2. This CDR3 region has 18 residues. The trim removed 5 bases at V and 2 bases at J, leaving 14 bases unmatched. Germline-derived CDR1 and CDR2 are SGHTA and FQGNSA. CDR3 in amino acids: CASSLPSGGLAAYNEQFF. CDR3 in DNA: TGTGCCAGCAGCCTCCCGTCGGGGGGGCTAGCGGCCTACAATGAGCAGTTCTTC. The complete variable domain, with remaining parts taken from reference TRBV7-2 and TRBJ2-1, reads GAGVSQSPSNKVTEKGKDVELRCDPISGHTALYWYRQSLGQGLEFLIYFQGNSAPDKSGLPSDRFSAERTGGSVSTLTIQRTQQEDSAVYLCASSLPSGGLAAYNEQFFGPGTRLTVL.

The chain employs TRBV19 and TRBJ2-5; possibly TRBD2 for D (5 bases). Germline V gene data show CDR1 as LNHDA and CDR2 as SQIVND (reference sequence). The CDR3 covers 13 residues. Trimming removed 3 bases from V and 2 bases from J, with 7 bases in between. The CDR3 bases are TGTGCCAGTAGTATGCGACTACAAGAGACCCAGTACTTC. Translating it yields CASSMRLQETQYF.

This clone was picked up a small number of times. V is TRBV30 and J is TRBJ1-2, with unresolved D. Germline V CDR1 and CDR2: GTSNPN, SVGIG (reference sequence). Trimming pared 0 bases from V and 4 bases from J, leaving 9 bases between. The CDR3 covers 13 residues. In nucleotides, the CDR3 is TGTGCCTGGAGTGTACCGACAATCTATGGCTACACCTTC. Translating it yields CAWSVPTIYGYTF.

This rearrangement joins TRBV4-1 to TRBJ2-5, with 9 bases aligning to TRBD1. The ends lost 1 base at V and 3 bases at J; junction bases unmatched: 3. The CDR3 sequence is 15 residues long. Germline V gene lookup returns CDR1 MGHRA and CDR2 YSYEKL. The CDR3 loop reads CASSQGQGEKETQYF. The CDR3 region has the DNA TGCGCCAGCAGCCAAGGACAGGGGGAAAAAGAGACCCAGTACTTC.

The V call is TRBV11-2, the J call TRBJ2-3, with 7 nucleotides matching TRBD2. Per germline, CDR1 SGHAT and CDR2 FQNNGV. The CDR3 is made up of 14 amino acids. J lost 2 bases, V lost 3 bases, and 2 bases had no gene match. The CDR3 DNA sequence: TGTGCCAGCAGCTTTCTAGCGGCCACAGATACGCAGTATTTT. This codes for CASSFLAATDTQYF.